Below, 3 T cell receptor beta chains from the same sample are listed, as sequenced in a study of T cell responses to AZD1222 COVID-19 vaccine. Data came from immunoSEQ multiplex PCR; TCRdb stores just in-frame clones and leaves some out. The data contain 150,000 to 200,000 clones, about 89% of them seen just once; the ten biggest clones take up about 3%. The material sequenced was peripheral blood, taken on day 0 of MenACWY control vaccination. These TCRs come from an adult in good health.

The chain uses TRBV28 and TRBJ1-5; possible D gene TRBD1, 6 bases. Trimming took off 5 bases at V and 6 bases at J, with 29 bases between the two ends. Germline V gene sequence: CDR1 MDHEN, CDR2 SYDVKM. The CDR3 loop spans 19 amino acids. The CDR3 DNA sequence: TGTGCCAGCAGTCACCGGGACAAATCCTCTTTGTTTCTGGGTCAGCCCCAGCATTTT. As protein: CASSHRDKSSLFLGQPQHF.

The chain is built from TRBV15 and TRBJ2-5; tentatively, D is TRBD2 (6 bases). The V gene's germline CDR1 is LNHNV and CDR2 YYDKDF (reference sequence). The CDR3 contains 13 residues. Trimming left V 8 bases short and J 3 bases short, with 13 bases between. The CDR3 DNA sequence: TGTGCCACCGGGGCTAGCGAGGAAGAGACCCAGTACTTC. This codes for CATGASEEETQYF. Drawing the rest from reference TRBV15 and TRBJ2-5, the complete variable domain is DAMVIQNPRYQVTQFGKPVTLSCSQTLNHNVMYWYQQKSSQAPKLLFHYYDKDFNNEADTPDNFQSRRPNTSFCFLDIRSPGLGDTAMYLCATGASEEETQYFGPGTRLLVL.

V usage is TRBV6-1 and J usage is TRBJ2-6; D gene unclear. Germline-derived CDR1 and CDR2 are MNHNS and SASEGT. The CDR3 is 16 residues long. V was trimmed by 1 base and J by 0 bases, leaving 7 bases between them. The CDR3 DNA is TGTGCCAGCAGTGAAGGGGTGGGCTCTGGGGCCAACGTCCTGACTTTC. Translation: CASSEGVGSGANVLTF.